This T cell receptor (beta chain) was captured by sequencing in a study of CD8+CD57+ T cells in acquired aplastic anemia. Background on the study: When averaged, DNA from sorted CD4+ and CD8+ cells came to around 3.4 ug.

The use of genomic DNA as template underpinned the TCR beta VDJ and CDR3 profiling. TCRdb re-called the reads with MiXCR, one entry per CDR3 protein. The sample has some 140,000 distinct CDR3 sequences, 40% to 65% seen once. Regarding this clonotype: Its antigen is undetermined.

Study-wide results and caveats: Fewer than 30 CD8+ CDR3 sequences were shared between patients and controls.

Those patients picked for sequencing had displayed CD8+CD57+ cell expansion on flow cytometry. No patient had been given any therapy when blood was sampled. This CDR3 contains 13 residues. V lost 6 bases and J 8 bases, leaving 19 bases between the germline ends. Germline CDR1 and CDR2: DFQATT and SNEGSKA (reference sequence). Sequenced: sorted CD4+, CD8+, or CD8+CD57+ T cells (not recorded which) from PBMCs. This TCR was recovered from a human donor with aplastic anemia. The chain uses TRBV20-1 and TRBJ1-2; TRBD1 might be the D (6 bases). The CDR3 region has the DNA TGCAGTGCGGGAGTTACAGGGAACTTGGGCTACACCTTC. Translated, it gives CSAGVTGNLGYTF.